This passage covers 25 T cell receptor beta chains from one sample sequenced in a study of cytomegalovirus exposure and HLA in healthy donors. The primer mix had 60 Vbeta and 13 Jbeta primers. Repertoires were generated with immunoSEQ multiplex PCR, while TCRdb's copy carries only in-frame clones and drops some. The sample holds roughly 120,000 clones; about four fifths are singletons and the top ten take less than 6.5%. Input material: PBMCs. The receptors were sampled from a man younger than 40 in good health and CMV-seronegative.

This chain connects TRBV2 to TRBJ2-7; possible D gene TRBD2, 5 bases. The CDR3 sequence is 14 residues long. V lost 2 bases to trimming and J lost 2 bases, with 10 bases between them. Germline CDR1 is SNHLY and CDR2 is FYNNEI. DNA of the CDR3: TGTGCCAGCAGTGAAAAACGGGATACCTACGAGCAGTACTTC. Translated, it gives CASSEKRDTYEQYF. Using reference TRBV2 and TRBJ2-7 for the parts outside the CDR3, the full variable domain is EPEVTQTPSHQVTQMGQEVILRCVPISNHLYFYWYRQILGQKVEFLVSFYNNEISEKSEIFDDQFSVERPDGSNFTLKIRSTKLEDSAMYFCASSEKRDTYEQYFGPGTRLTVT.

This rearrangement joins TRBV28 to TRBJ1-2, with 9 bases aligning to TRBD1. The CDR3 runs 15 residues. Unmatched junction bases numbered 7, after V lost 4 bases and J lost 4 bases. CDR1 is MDHEN, CDR2 SYDVKM, per germline. As DNA, the CDR3 is TGTGCCAGCAGTTCCCGGGACAGGGCTTCCTATGGCTACACCTTC. Residues: CASSSRDRASYGYTF.

In its sample, this clone was seen a few times. This chain uses TRBV5-1 with TRBJ1-6; D gene ambiguous. The V gene's germline CDR1 is SGHRS and CDR2 YFSETQ. V lost 5 bases and J lost 5, with 5 bases in between. The CDR3 totals 12 residues. CDR3 bases: TGCGCCAGCAGACGGGATAATTCACCCCTCCACTTT. This sequence encodes CASRRDNSPLHF.

This rearrangement joins TRBV7-2 to TRBJ2-5; the match to TRBD2 covers 9 bases. V was clipped by 3 bases and J by 5 bases; unmatched bases: 7. CDR1 is SGHTA and CDR2 is FQGNSA in the germline V gene. This CDR3 has 15 residues. CDR3 amino acids: CASSFGGGRGETQYF. As DNA, the CDR3 is TGTGCCAGCAGCTTTGGTGGCGGGAGGGGTGAGACCCAGTACTTC.

This clone was seen once. J is TRBJ2-7 and V is TRBV5-1; 9 nucleotides match TRBD1. The CDR3 runs to 14 residues. From germline, CDR1 is SGHRS and CDR2 YFSETQ. Trimming at V came to 5 bases and at J to 2 bases, leaving 5 bases not matched to a gene. The CDR3 nucleotides are TGCGCCAGCAGAGGGACAGGGAGTACCTACGAGCAGTACTTC. It translates to CASRGTGSTYEQYF.

The rearrangement links TRBV19 to TRBJ2-1, with 14 bases aligning to TRBD2. Germline-derived CDR1 and CDR2 are LNHDA and SQIVND (reference sequence). This CDR3 contains 16 residues. Trimming cost V 7 bases and J 7 bases; bases outside gene matches: 9. CDR3 sequence reads: CASKPTTSGGGNEQFF. As DNA, the CDR3 is TGTGCCAGTAAACCAACGACTAGCGGGGGGGGAAATGAGCAGTTCTTC. The full variable domain, its missing parts supplied by reference TRBV19 and TRBJ2-1, is DGGITQSPKYLFRKEGQNVTLSCEQNLNHDAMYWYRQDPGQGLRLIYYSQIVNDFQKGDIAEGYSVSREKKESFPLTVTSAQKNPTAFYLCASKPTTSGGGNEQFFGPGTRLTVL.

This clone came up a few times. This chain links TRBV4-1 with TRBJ2-4; TRBD1 might be the D (6 bases). Germline V gene lookup returns CDR1 MGHRA and CDR2 YSYEKL. The CDR3 spans 14 residues. V gave up 2 bases and J gave up 8 bases, with 13 bases separating them. Written as DNA, the CDR3 is TGCGCCAGCAGCCAAAGGCAGGGGTCTGACATTCAGTACTTC. It is translated as CASSQRQGSDIQYF.

This chain joins TRBV11-2 and TRBJ2-7, with 8 bases lining up with TRBD2. Germline CDR1 SGHAT, CDR2 FQNNGV. The V and J ends lost 1 base and 1 base, in that order; junction bases with no gene match: 3. This CDR3 region has 15 residues. For the CDR3, the DNA is TGTGCCAGCAGCTTAGGCGGGGGGATATCCTACGAGCAGTACTTC. The encoded protein is CASSLGGGISYEQYF.

The chain is built from TRBV5-1 and TRBJ2-3; 8 bases agree with TRBD2. Per germline, CDR1 SGHRS and CDR2 YFSETQ. Unmatched junction bases numbered 5, after V lost 1 base and J lost 4 bases. The CDR3 sequence is 15 residues long. CDR3: CASSLFGGAADTQYF. Written as DNA, the CDR3 is TGCGCCAGCAGCTTGTTCGGGGGGGCCGCAGATACGCAGTATTTT.

The chain has TRBV18 and TRBJ2-1, with 9 bases aligning to TRBD1. Germline CDR1 KGHSH, CDR2 LQKENI. The CDR3 spans 16 residues. V dropped 5 bases and J dropped 8; count of bases not matched to a gene: 13. The chain's CDR3 is CASSTLDRGGFDEQFF. The CDR3 bases are TGTGCCAGCTCAACTCTGGACAGGGGAGGGTTTGATGAGCAGTTCTTC.

On this clone: The sample contains more than one DNA sequence encoding this CDR3. The chain uses TRBV5-1 and TRBJ2-7, with 11 bases fitting TRBD1. From germline, CDR1 is SGHRS and CDR2 YFSETQ. The V gene end was trimmed by 4 bases and the J gene end by 3 bases; junction bases not matched to a gene: 3. The CDR3 is 14 residues long. CDR3 amino acids: CASSPGTGGYEQYF. The CDR3 DNA is TGCGCCAGCAGCCCGGGGACAGGGGGCTACGAGCAGTACTTC. Using reference TRBV5-1 and TRBJ2-7 for the parts outside the CDR3, the full variable domain is KAGVTQTPRYLIKTRGQQVTLSCSPISGHRSVSWYQQTPGQGLQFLFEYFSETQRNKGNFPGRFSGRQFSNSRSEMNVSTLELGDSALYLCASSPGTGGYEQYFGPGTRLTVT.

This clone counts as medium-sized. The chain links TRBV6-4 to TRBJ2-3; D is perhaps TRBD1 (5 bases). Germline CDR1 is MRHNA and CDR2 is SNTAGT. The V and J ends lost 0 bases and 1 base respectively, with 5 bases between them. There are 14 residues in the CDR3. The chain's CDR3 is CASSDSQGTDTQYF. In DNA form, the CDR3 reads TGTGCCAGCAGTGACTCACAGGGCACAGATACGCAGTATTTT.

This chain uses TRBV4-3 with TRBJ2-2; 11 nucleotides match TRBD2. CDR1 is LGHNA, CDR2 YSLEER, per germline. CDR3 length: 18 residues. The trim removed 0 bases at V and 7 bases at J, leaving 10 bases unmatched. The CDR3: CASSQDLIAGGPSGELFF. Here the CDR3 DNA reads TGCGCCAGCAGCCAAGATTTAATAGCGGGGGGGCCTAGCGGGGAGCTGTTTTTT.

The gene calls are TRBV6-5 and TRBJ1-4; no definite D call. The germline CDR1 and CDR2 sequences are MNHEY and SVGAGI. This CDR3 contains 13 residues. V dropped 8 bases and J dropped 2 bases, with 9 bases sitting between them. The CDR3 protein is CASRSQTNEKLFF. The CDR3 coding sequence is TGTGCCAGCCGCTCCCAGACTAATGAAAAACTGTTTTTT.

The chain recombines TRBV4-2 with TRBJ1-2; tentative D call: TRBD1 (6 bases). CDR1 and CDR2 (germline): LGHNA, YNFKEQ. The CDR3 length is 14 residues. V lost 0 bases to trimming and J lost 4 bases, with 9 bases between them. The DNA of the CDR3 is TGTGCCAGCAGCCAAGAAGCCAGGGGCTATGGCTACACCTTC. This sequence encodes CASSQEARGYGYTF.

The chain carries TRBV28 and TRBJ2-1; 9 bases match TRBD1. V dropped 4 bases and J dropped 2; count of bases not matched to a gene: 3. Germline lookup yields CDR1 MDHEN and CDR2 SYDVKM. CDR3 size: 15 residues. DNA for the CDR3: TGTGCCAGCAGTTCCGGGACAGGGCCCTACAATGAGCAGTTCTTC. Residues: CASSSGTGPYNEQFF.

CDR3: CASSDQGSGANVLTF. The CDR3 region has the DNA TGTGCCAGCAGTGATCAGGGGTCCGGGGCCAACGTCCTGACTTTC. J is TRBJ2-6 and V is TRBV6-1, with a possible D match to TRBD1 (6 bases). CDR1 MNHNS and CDR2 SASEGT come from the germline V gene. The V gene lost 3 bases and the J gene lost 4 bases, with 10 bases spanning the gap. CDR3 length: 15 residues.

CDR3 sequence: CASSSLGGSDTQYF. The CDR3 nucleotides read TGTGCCAGCAGCTCGCTAGGAGGATCCGATACGCAGTATTTT. This chain links TRBV5-4 with TRBJ2-3, with D tentatively TRBD2 (5 bases). Germline lookup yields CDR1 SGHNT and CDR2 YYREEE (reference sequence). There are 14 residues in the CDR3. Trimming took 3 bases from V and 6 from J, leaving 14 bases between them.

This chain links TRBV11-2 with TRBJ1-5, with D perhaps TRBD1 (5 bases). This CDR3 is 13 amino acids long. Germline V gene sequence: CDR1 SGHAT, CDR2 FQNNGV. V was shortened by 5 bases and J by 0 bases, with 5 bases between the two germline ends. The CDR3 protein is CASSDSSNQPQHF. The CDR3 region has the DNA TGTGCCAGCAGCGACAGTAGCAATCAGCCCCAGCATTTT.

This sequence joins TRBV6-5 and TRBJ2-6, with unresolved D. Deletions cut 2 bases from V and 2 bases from J, with 4 bases between. The CDR3 is 14 amino acids. CDR1 is MNHEY and CDR2 is SVGAGI in the germline V gene. CDR3 loop: CASSYTTGANVLTF. The CDR3 bases are TGTGCCAGCAGTTACACTACTGGGGCCAACGTCCTGACTTTC.

The chain employs TRBV27 and TRBJ2-2, with 7 positions matching TRBD1. The ends lost 8 bases at V and 4 bases at J; junction bases unmatched: 13. The CDR3 has 16 amino acids. CDR1 MNHEY and CDR2 SMNVEV come from the germline V gene (reference sequence). The CDR3 reads CASVSTTQGRTGELFF. For the CDR3, the DNA is TGTGCCAGCGTCTCAACCACACAGGGGCGCACCGGGGAGCTGTTTTTT.

V gene TRBV5-4 combines with J gene TRBJ1-1, with D possibly matching TRBD1 (6 bases). CDR1 and CDR2 from the germline V gene are SGHNT and YYREEE (reference sequence). V was pared by 2 bases and J by 2 bases, with 13 bases between. The length of the CDR3 is 15 residues. This CDR3 is CASSLLLDSNTEAFF. The CDR3 DNA reads as TGTGCCAGCAGCTTACTGTTGGACAGTAACACTGAAGCTTTCTTT.

The chain employs TRBV29-1 and TRBJ2-3, with TRBD1 matching over 9 bases. This CDR3 has 14 residues. Losses at the gene ends were 7 bases for V and 4 bases for J; bases not matched to a gene: 9. Germline V gene lookup returns CDR1 SQVTM and CDR2 ANQGSEA. The CDR3 DNA follows: TGCAGCGCAATACCGGGACAGGGACCAGATACGCAGTATTTT. Translation gives CSAIPGQGPDTQYF.

The chain carries TRBV9 and TRBJ1-3, with TRBD1 matching 8 bases. Trimming cost V 3 bases and J 2 bases; bases outside gene matches: 1. Germline CDR1 and CDR2: SGDLS and YYNGEE. There are 14 residues in the CDR3. The CDR3 here is CASSAQGAGNTIYF. The CDR3 DNA follows: TGTGCCAGCAGCGCACAGGGGGCTGGAAACACCATATATTTT.

The chain employs TRBV29-1 and TRBJ2-3, with TRBD2 matching over 14 bases. The CDR3 runs to 14 residues. CDR1 and CDR2 from the germline V gene are SQVTM and ANQGSEA. J lost 8 bases, V lost 7 bases, and 8 bases had no gene match. The CDR3 loop reads CSATGTSGGVTQYF. Here the CDR3 DNA reads TGCAGCGCTACCGGGACTAGCGGGGGTGTTACGCAGTATTTT.